This passage covers 5 T cell receptor beta chains from one sample sequenced in a study of blood T cell repertoires in COVID-19. Some clones are missing from TCRdb's copy, which holds only in-frame ones; the method was immunoSEQ multiplex PCR. The repertoire holds a few hundred thousand clones, with 88% as singletons. The material sequenced was peripheral blood. These receptors were obtained from a woman in her 70s with COVID-19, enrolled during active disease.

As DNA, the CDR3 is TGTGCCAGCAGCGTAGGGGACGGACAGGGGGTAGCGGGTAACAATGAGCAGTTCTTC. As protein: CASSVGDGQGVAGNNEQFF. This chain connects TRBV9 to TRBJ2-1, with 10 positions matching TRBD1. The junction had 14 bases not matched to a gene; V was cut back by 0 bases and J by 5 bases. Germline V CDR1 and CDR2: SGDLS, YYNGEE. CDR3 length: 19 residues.

This rearrangement joins TRBV28 to TRBJ2-7; the match to TRBD1 covers 7 bases. This CDR3 comprises 13 residues. The germline V gene encodes CDR1 MDHEN and CDR2 SYDVKM. V lost 6 bases and J lost 3; bases outside the gene matches: 5. CDR3 nucleotides: TGTGCCAGCAGGCCATCAGGGGGCTACGAGCAGTACTTC. Translation: CASRPSGGYEQYF.

The chain carries TRBV24-1 and TRBJ1-1; D perhaps matches TRBD1 (6 bases). V lost 4 bases, J lost 10 bases, and 21 bases lay in between. The CDR3 runs 15 residues. In germline, CDR1 is KGHDR, CDR2 SFDVKD. The CDR3 protein is CATSDSKRGGRRAFF. The CDR3 DNA reads as TGTGCCACCAGTGACTCAAAAAGGGGGGGGAGAAGAGCTTTCTTT.

The chain joins TRBV24-1 to TRBJ1-1; 7 nucleotides match TRBD1. Germline V gene lookup returns CDR1 KGHDR and CDR2 SFDVKD. The CDR3 has 14 residues. Unmatched junction bases numbered 7, after V lost 9 bases and J lost 1 base. Here the CDR3 reads CATRRTGANTEAFF. The DNA of the CDR3 is TGTGCCACCCGACGGACAGGAGCGAACACTGAAGCTTTCTTT.

This CDR3 is CASSPGTSGPIEQYF. DNA for the CDR3: TGTGCCAGCTCACCAGGTACTAGCGGACCAATCGAGCAGTACTTC. The chain carries TRBV18 and TRBJ2-7, with 8 bases aligning to TRBD2. The CDR3 has 15 amino acids. Unmatched junction bases numbered 9, after V lost 2 bases and J lost 6 bases. In germline, CDR1 is KGHSH, CDR2 LQKENI.